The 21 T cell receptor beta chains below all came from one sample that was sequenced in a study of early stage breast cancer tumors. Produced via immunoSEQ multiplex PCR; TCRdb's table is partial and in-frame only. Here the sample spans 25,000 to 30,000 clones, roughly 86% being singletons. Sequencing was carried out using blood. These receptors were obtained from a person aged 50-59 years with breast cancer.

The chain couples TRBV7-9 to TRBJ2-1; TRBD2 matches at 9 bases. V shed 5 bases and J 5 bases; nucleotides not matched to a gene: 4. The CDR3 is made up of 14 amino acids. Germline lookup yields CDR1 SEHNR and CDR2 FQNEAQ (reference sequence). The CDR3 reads CASSRAGGNNEQFF. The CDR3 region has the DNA TGTGCCAGCAGCCGAGCGGGAGGAAACAATGAGCAGTTCTTC.

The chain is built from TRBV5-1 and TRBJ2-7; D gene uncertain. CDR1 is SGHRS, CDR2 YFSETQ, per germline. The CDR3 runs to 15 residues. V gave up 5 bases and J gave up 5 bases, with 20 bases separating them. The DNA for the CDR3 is TGCGCCAGCAGTTCCCGTCCCGATCTGGGGAACGAGCAGTACTTC. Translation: CASSSRPDLGNEQYF. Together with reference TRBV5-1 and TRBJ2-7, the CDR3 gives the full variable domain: KAGVTQTPRYLIKTRGQQVTLSCSPISGHRSVSWYQQTPGQGLQFLFEYFSETQRNKGNFPGRFSGRQFSNSRSEMNVSTLELGDSALYLCASSSRPDLGNEQYFGPGTRLTVT.

CDR3 sequence: CAGSYRGLVNGYTF. CDR3 in DNA: TGCGCCGGATCATACAGGGGGCTGGTTAATGGCTACACCTTC. V gene TRBV5-1 combines with J gene TRBJ1-2, with 9 bases aligning to TRBD1. Germline V gene data show CDR1 as SGHRS and CDR2 as YFSETQ. V was pared by 10 bases and J by 6 bases, with 13 bases of the junction left unmatched. The CDR3 covers 14 residues.

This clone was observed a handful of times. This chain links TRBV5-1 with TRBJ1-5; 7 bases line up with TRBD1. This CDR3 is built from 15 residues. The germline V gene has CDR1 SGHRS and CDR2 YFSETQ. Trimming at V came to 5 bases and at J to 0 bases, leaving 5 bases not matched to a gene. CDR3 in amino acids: CASRETGNSNQPQHF. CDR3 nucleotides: TGCGCCAGCAGAGAGACAGGGAATAGCAATCAGCCCCAGCATTTT.

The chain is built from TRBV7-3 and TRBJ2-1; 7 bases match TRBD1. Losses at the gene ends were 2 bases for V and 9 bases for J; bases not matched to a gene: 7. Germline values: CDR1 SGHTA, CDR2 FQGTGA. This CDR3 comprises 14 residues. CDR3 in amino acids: CASSLGTAAGEQFF. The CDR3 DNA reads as TGTGCCAGCAGCTTAGGGACAGCGGCGGGTGAGCAGTTCTTC.

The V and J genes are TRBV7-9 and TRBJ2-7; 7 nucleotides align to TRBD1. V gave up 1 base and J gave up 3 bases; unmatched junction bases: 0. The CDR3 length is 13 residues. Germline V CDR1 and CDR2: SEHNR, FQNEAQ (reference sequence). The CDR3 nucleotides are TGTGCCAGCAGCTTAGACAGGGGCTACGAGCAGTACTTC. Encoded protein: CASSLDRGYEQYF. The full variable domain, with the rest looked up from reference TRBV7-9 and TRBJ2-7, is DTGVSQNPRHKITKRGQNVTFRCDPISEHNRLYWYRQTLGQGPEFLTYFQNEAQLEKSRLLSDRFSAERPKGSFSTLEIQRTEQGDSAMYLCASSLDRGYEQYFGPGTRLTVT.

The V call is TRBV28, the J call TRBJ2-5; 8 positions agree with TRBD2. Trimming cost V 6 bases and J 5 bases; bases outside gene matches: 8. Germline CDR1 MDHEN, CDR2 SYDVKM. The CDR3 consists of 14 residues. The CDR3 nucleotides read TGTGCCAGCAGGGGCGGGGGGCCTTGGGAGACCCAGTACTTC. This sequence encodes CASRGGGPWETQYF. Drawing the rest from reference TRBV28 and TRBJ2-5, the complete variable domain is DVKVTQSSRYLVKRTGEKVFLECVQDMDHENMFWYRQDPGLGLRLIYFSYDVKMKEKGDIPEGYSVSREKKERFSLILESASTNQTSMYLCASRGGGPWETQYFGPGTRLLVL.

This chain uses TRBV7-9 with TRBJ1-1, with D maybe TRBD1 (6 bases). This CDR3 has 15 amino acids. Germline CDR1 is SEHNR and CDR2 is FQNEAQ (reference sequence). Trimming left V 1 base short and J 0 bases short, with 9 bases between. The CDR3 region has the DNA TGTGCCAGCAGCTTAGGGTCAGGGGTGAACACTGAAGCTTTCTTT. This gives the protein CASSLGSGVNTEAFF. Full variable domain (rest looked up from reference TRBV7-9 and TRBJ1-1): DTGVSQNPRHKITKRGQNVTFRCDPISEHNRLYWYRQTLGQGPEFLTYFQNEAQLEKSRLLSDRFSAERPKGSFSTLEIQRTEQGDSAMYLCASSLGSGVNTEAFFGQGTRLTVV.

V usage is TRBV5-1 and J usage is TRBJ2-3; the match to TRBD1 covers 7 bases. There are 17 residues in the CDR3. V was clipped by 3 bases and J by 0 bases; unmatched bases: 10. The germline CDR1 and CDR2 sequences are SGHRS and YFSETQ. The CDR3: CASSSLRQTGSTDTQYF. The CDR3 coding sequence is TGCGCCAGCAGCTCCCTACGCCAGACAGGGAGCACAGATACGCAGTATTTT.

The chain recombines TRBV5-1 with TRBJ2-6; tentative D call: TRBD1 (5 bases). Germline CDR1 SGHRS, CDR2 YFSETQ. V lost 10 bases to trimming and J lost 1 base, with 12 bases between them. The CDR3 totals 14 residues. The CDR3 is CASQGTSGANVLTF. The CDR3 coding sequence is TGCGCCTCCCAGGGTACGTCTGGGGCCAACGTCCTGACTTTC.

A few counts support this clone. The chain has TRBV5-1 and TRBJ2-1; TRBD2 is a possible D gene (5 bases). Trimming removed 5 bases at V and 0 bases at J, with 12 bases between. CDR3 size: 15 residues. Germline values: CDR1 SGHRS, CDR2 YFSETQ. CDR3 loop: CASRITGSSYNEQFF. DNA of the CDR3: TGCGCCAGCAGAATTACGGGGAGCTCCTACAATGAGCAGTTCTTC.

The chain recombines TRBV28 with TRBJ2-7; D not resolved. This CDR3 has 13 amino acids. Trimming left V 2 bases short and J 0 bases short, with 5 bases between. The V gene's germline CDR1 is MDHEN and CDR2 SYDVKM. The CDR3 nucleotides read TGTGCCAGCAGTTTAGGTCTCTCCTACGAGCAGTACTTC. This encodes CASSLGLSYEQYF. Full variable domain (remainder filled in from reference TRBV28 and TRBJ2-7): DVKVTQSSRYLVKRTGEKVFLECVQDMDHENMFWYRQDPGLGLRLIYFSYDVKMKEKGDIPEGYSVSREKKERFSLILESASTNQTSMYLCASSLGLSYEQYFGPGTRLTVT.

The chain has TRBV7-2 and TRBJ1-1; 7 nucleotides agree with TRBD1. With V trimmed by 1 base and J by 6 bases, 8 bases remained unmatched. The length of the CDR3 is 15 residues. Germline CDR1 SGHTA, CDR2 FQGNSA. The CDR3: CASSLVAGGRAEAFF. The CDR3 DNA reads TGTGCCAGCAGCTTAGTGGCAGGGGGTAGGGCTGAAGCTTTCTTT.

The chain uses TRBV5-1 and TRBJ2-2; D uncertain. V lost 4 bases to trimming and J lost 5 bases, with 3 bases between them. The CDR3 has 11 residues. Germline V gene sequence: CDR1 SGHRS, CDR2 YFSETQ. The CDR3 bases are TGCGCCAGCAGCCAGACCGGGGAGCTGTTTTTT. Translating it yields CASSQTGELFF.

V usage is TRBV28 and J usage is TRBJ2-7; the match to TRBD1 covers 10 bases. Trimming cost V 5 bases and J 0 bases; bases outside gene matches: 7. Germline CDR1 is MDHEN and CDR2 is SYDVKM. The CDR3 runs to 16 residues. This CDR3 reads CASSPGTGAFSYEQYF. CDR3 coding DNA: TGTGCCAGCAGTCCCGGGACAGGGGCCTTCTCCTACGAGCAGTACTTC.

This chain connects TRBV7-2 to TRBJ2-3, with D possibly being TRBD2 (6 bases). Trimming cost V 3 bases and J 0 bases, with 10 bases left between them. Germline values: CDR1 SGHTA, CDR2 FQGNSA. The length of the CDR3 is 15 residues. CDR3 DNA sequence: TGTGCCAGCAGCTTTGGAGGGGTCAGCACAGATACGCAGTATTTT. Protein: CASSFGGVSTDTQYF. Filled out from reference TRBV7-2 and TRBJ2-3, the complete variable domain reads GAGVSQSPSNKVTEKGKDVELRCDPISGHTALYWYRQSLGQGLEFLIYFQGNSAPDKSGLPSDRFSAERTGGSVSTLTIQRTQQEDSAVYLCASSFGGVSTDTQYFGPGTRLTVL.

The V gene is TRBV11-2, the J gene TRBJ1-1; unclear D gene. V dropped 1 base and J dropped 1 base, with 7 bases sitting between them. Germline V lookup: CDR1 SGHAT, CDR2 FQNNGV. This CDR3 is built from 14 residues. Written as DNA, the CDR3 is TGTGCCAGCAGCTTAGTAGGTGGGAACACTGAAGCTTTCTTT. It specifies CASSLVGGNTEAFF.

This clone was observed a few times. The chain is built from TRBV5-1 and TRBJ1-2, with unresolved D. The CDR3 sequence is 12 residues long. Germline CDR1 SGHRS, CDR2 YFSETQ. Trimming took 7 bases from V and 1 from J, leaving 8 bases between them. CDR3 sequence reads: CASSDGNYGYTF. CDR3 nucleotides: TGCGCCAGCTCCGACGGTAACTATGGCTACACCTTC.

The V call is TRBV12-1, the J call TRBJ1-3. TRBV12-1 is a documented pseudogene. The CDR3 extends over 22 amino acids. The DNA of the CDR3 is TGTGCCAGCAGCCCCCAAGGGGTTTCGGTATGGTACGGAGGAAGCTCTGGAAACACCATATATTTT. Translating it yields CASSPQGVSVWYGGSSGNTIYF.

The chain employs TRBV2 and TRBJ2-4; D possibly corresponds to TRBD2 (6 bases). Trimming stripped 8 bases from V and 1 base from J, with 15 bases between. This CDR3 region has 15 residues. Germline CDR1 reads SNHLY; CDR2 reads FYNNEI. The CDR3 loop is CASSPWGDAKNIQYF. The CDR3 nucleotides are TGTGCCAGCTCCCCCTGGGGGGACGCCAAAAACATTCAGTACTTC.

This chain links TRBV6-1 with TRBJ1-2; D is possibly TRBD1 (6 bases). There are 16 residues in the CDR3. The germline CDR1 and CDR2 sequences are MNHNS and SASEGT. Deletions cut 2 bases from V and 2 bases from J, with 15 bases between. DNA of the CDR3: TGTGCCAGCAGTGAAAGTGATGCAGGGGTGAACTATGGCTACACCTTC. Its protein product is CASSESDAGVNYGYTF.